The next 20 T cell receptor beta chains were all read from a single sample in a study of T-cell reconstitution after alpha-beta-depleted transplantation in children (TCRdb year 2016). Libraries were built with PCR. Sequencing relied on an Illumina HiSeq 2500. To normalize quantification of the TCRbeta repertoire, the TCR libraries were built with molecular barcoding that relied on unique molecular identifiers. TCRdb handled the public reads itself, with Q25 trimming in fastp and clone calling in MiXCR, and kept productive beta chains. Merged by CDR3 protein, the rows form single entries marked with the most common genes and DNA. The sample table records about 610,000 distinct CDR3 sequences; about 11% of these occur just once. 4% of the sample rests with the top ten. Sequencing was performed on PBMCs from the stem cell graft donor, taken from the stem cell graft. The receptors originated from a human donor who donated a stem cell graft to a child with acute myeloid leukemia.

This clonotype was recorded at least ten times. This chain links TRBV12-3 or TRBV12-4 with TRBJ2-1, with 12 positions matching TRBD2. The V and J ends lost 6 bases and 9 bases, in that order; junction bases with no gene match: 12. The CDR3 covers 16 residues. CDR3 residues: CASSLWLAGGPGEQFF. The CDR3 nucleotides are TGTGCCAGCAGCCTGTGGCTAGCGGGAGGGCCTGGTGAGCAGTTCTTC.

CDR3 amino acids: CASSFLFTGELFF. Written as DNA, the CDR3 is TGTGCCAGCAGCTTCCTTTTCACCGGGGAGCTGTTTTTT. The chain has TRBV7-2 and TRBJ2-2; D not resolved. The CDR3 is 13 amino acids. Germline CDR1 SGHTA, CDR2 FQGNSA. Between the trimmed V and J ends, which lost 3 bases and 4 bases, there was a span of 6 bases.

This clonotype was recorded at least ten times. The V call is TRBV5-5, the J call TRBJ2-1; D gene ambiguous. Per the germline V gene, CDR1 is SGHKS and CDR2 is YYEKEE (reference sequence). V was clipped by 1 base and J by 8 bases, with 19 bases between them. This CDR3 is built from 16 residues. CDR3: CASSLSLAGLRDEQFF. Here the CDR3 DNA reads TGTGCCAGCAGCTTGTCATTGGCAGGCCTTAGGGATGAGCAGTTCTTC. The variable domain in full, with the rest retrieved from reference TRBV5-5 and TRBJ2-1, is DAGVTQSPTHLIKTRGQQVTLRCSPISGHKSVSWYQQVLGQGPQFIFQYYEKEERGRGNFPDRFSARQFPNYSSELNVNALLLGDSALYLCASSLSLAGLRDEQFFGPGTRLTVL.

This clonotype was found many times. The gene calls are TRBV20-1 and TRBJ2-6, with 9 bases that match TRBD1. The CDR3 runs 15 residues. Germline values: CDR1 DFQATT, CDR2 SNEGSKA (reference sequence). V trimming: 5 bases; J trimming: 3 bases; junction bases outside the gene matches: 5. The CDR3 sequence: CSAPGTGFGANVLTF. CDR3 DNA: TGCAGTGCTCCCGGGACAGGGTTTGGGGCCAACGTCCTGACTTTC.

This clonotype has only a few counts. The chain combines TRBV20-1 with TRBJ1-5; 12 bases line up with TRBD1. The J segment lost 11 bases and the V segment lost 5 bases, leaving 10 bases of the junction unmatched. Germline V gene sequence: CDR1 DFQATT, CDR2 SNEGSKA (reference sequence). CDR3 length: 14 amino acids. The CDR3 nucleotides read TGCAGTGCTCCGGGGACAGGGGGCTTAGAGGCCCAGCATTTT. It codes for CSAPGTGGLEAQHF.

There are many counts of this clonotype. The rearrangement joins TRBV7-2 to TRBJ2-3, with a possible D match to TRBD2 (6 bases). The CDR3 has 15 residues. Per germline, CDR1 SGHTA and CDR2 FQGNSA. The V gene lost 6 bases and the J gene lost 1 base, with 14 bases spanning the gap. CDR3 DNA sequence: TGTGCCAGCAGTCCGCGGGGACCCCGCACAGATACGCAGTATTTT. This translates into CASSPRGPRTDTQYF.

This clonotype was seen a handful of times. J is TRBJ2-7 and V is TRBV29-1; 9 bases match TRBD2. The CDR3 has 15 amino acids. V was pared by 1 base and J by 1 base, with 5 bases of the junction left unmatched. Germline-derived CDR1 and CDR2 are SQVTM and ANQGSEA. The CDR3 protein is CSVEVAGDQSYEQYF. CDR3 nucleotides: TGCAGCGTTGAAGTAGCGGGAGATCAGTCCTACGAGCAGTACTTC.

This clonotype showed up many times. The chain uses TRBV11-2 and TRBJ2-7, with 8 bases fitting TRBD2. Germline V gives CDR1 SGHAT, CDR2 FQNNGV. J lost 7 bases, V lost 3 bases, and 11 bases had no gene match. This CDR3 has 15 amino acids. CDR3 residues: CASSFQGSPGGEQYF. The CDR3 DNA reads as TGTGCCAGCAGCTTCCAGGGATCCCCGGGGGGGGAGCAGTACTTC.

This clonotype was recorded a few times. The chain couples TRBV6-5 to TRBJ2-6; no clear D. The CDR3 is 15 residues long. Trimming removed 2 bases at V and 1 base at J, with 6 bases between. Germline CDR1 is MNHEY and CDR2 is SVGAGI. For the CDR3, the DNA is TGTGCCAGCAGTTACGTTGGATCTGGGGCCAACGTCCTGACTTTC. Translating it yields CASSYVGSGANVLTF.

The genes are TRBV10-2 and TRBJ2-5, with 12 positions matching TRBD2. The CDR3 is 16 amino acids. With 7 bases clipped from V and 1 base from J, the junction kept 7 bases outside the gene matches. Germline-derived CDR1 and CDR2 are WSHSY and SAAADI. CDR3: CASKRLAGVTQETQYF. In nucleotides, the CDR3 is TGCGCCAGCAAGAGACTAGCGGGAGTTACCCAAGAGACCCAGTACTTC.

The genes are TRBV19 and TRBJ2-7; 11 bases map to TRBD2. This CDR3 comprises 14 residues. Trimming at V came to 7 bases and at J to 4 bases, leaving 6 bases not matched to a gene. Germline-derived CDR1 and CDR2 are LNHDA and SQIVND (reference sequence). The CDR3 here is CASTSTSGSYEQYF. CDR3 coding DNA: TGTGCCAGTACCTCAACTAGCGGGAGTTACGAGCAGTACTTC.

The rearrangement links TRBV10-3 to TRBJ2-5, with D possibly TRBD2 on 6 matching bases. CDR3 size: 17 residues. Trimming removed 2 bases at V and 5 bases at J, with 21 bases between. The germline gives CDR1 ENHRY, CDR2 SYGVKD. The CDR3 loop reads CAISEIPGLSRGETQYF. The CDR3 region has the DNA TGTGCCATCAGTGAGATTCCGGGACTCTCTCGGGGGGAGACCCAGTACTTC.

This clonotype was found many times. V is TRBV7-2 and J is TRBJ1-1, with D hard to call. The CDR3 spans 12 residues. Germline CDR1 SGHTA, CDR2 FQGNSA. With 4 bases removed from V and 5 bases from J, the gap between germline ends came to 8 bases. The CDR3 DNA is TGTGCCAGCAGCTCTAGGGCTACTGAAGCTTTCTTT. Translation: CASSSRATEAFF.

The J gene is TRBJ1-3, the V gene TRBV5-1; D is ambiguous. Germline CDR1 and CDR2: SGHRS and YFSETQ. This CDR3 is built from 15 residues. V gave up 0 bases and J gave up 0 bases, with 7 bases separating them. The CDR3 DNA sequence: TGCGCCAGCAGCTTGGGTGTCTACTCTGGAAACACCATATATTTT. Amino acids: CASSLGVYSGNTIYF. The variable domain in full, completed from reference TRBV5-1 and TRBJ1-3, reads KAGVTQTPRYLIKTRGQQVTLSCSPISGHRSVSWYQQTPGQGLQFLFEYFSETQRNKGNFPGRFSGRQFSNSRSEMNVSTLELGDSALYLCASSLGVYSGNTIYFGEGSWLTVV.

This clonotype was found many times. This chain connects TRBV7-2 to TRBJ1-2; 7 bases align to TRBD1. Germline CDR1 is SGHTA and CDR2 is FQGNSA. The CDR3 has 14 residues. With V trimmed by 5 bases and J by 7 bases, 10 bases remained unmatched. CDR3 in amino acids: CASSPDRARGGYTF. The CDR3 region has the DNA TGTGCCAGCAGCCCAGACAGGGCGAGGGGTGGCTACACCTTC.

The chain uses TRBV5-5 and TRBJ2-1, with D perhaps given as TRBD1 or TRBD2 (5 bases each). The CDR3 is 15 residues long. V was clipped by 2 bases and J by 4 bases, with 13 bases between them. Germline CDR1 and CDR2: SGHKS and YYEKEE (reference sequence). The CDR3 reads CASSLWGNGYNEQFF. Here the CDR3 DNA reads TGTGCCAGCAGCTTATGGGGGAATGGATACAATGAGCAGTTCTTC.

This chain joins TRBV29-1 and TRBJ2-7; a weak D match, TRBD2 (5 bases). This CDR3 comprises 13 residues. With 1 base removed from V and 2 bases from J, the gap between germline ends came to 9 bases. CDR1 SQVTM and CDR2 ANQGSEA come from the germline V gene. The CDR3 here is CSVEGDYTYEQYF. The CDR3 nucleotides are TGCAGCGTTGAAGGAGACTACACCTACGAGCAGTACTTC.

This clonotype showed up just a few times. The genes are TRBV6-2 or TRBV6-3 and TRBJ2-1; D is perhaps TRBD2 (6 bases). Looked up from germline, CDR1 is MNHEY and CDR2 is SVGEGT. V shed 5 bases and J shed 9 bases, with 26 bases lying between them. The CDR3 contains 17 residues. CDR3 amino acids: CASSSHRTNRHGGEQFF. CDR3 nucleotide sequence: TGTGCCAGCAGTAGTCACCGGACTAATCGCCACGGCGGTGAGCAGTTCTTC.

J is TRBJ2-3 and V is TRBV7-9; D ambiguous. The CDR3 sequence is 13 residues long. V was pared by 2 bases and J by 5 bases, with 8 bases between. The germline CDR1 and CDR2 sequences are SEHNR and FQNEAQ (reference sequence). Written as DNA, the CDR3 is TGTGCCAGCAGCTTATGGGGTGAAGATACGCAGTATTTT. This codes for CASSLWGEDTQYF. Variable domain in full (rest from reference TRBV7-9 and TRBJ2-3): DTGVSQNPRHKITKRGQNVTFRCDPISEHNRLYWYRQTLGQGPEFLTYFQNEAQLEKSRLLSDRFSAERPKGSFSTLEIQRTEQGDSAMYLCASSLWGEDTQYFGPGTRLTVL.

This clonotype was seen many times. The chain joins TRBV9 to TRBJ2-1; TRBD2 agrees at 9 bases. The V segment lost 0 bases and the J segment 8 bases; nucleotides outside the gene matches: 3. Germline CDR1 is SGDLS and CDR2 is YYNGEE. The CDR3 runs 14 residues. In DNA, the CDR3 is TGTGCCAGCAGCGTAGGCGGGAGGGCAGATGAGCAGTTCTTC. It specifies CASSVGGRADEQFF.